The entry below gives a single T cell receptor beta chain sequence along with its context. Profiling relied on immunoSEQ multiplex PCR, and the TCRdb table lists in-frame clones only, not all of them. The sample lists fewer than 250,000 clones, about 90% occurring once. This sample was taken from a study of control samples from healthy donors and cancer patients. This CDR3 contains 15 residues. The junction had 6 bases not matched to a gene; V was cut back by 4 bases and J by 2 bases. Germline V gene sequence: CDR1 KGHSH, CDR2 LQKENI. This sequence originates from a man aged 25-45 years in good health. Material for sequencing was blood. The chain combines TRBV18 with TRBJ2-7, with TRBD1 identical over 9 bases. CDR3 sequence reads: CASSLGTGTTYEQYF. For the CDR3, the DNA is TGTGCCAGCTCACTTGGGACAGGGACCACCTACGAGCAGTACTTC.